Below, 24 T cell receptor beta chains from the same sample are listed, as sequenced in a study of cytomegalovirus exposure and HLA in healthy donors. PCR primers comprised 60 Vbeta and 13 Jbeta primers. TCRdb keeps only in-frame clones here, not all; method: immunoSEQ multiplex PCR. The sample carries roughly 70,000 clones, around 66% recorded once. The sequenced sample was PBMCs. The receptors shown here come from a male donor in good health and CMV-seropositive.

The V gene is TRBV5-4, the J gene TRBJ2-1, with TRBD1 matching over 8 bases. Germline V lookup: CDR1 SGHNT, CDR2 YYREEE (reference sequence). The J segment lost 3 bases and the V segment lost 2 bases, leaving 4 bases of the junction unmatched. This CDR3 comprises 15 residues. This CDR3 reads CASSFDRGDYNEQFF. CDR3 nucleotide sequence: TGTGCCAGCAGCTTCGACAGGGGTGACTACAATGAGCAGTTCTTC.

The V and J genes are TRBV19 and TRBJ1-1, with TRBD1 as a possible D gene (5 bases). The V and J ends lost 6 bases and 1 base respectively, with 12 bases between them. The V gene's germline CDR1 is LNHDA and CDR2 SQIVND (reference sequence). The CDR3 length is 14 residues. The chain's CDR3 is CASSHNGGNTEAFF. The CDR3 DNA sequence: TGTGCCAGTAGCCATAACGGGGGGAACACTGAAGCTTTCTTT. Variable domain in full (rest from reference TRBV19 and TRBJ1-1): DGGITQSPKYLFRKEGQNVTLSCEQNLNHDAMYWYRQDPGQGLRLIYYSQIVNDFQKGDIAEGYSVSREKKESFPLTVTSAQKNPTAFYLCASSHNGGNTEAFFGQGTRLTVV.

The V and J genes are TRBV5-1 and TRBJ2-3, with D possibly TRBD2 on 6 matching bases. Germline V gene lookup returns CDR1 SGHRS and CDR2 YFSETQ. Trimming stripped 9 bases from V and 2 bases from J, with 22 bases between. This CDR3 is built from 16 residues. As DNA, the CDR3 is TGCGCCACCAAGGAGGGGAGCGGGTTTTTCACAGATACGCAGTATTTT. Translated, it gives CATKEGSGFFTDTQYF.

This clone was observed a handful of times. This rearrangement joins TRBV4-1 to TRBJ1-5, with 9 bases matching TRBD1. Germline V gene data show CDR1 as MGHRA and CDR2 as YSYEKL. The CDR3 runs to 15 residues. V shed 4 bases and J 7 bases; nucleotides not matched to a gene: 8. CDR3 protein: CASSREDRGDQPQHF. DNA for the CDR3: TGCGCCAGCAGCCGAGAGGACAGGGGTGACCAGCCCCAGCATTTT.

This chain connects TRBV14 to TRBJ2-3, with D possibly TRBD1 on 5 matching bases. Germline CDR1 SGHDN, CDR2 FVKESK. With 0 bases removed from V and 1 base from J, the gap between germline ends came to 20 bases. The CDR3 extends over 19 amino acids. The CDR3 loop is CASSQEWGRGLTGTDTQYF. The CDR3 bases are TGTGCCAGCAGCCAAGAATGGGGAAGGGGTTTGACTGGCACAGATACGCAGTATTTT.

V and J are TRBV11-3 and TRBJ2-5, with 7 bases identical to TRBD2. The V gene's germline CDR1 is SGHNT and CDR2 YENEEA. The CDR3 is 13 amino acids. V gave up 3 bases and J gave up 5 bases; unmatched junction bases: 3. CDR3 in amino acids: CASSLMGGETQYF. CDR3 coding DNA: TGTGCCAGCAGCTTGATGGGGGGGGAGACCCAGTACTTC.

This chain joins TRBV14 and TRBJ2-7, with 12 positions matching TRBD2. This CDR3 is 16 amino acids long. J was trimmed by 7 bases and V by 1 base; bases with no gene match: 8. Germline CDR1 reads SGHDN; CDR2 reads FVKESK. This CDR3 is CASSQVASGRAREQYF. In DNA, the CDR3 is TGTGCCAGCAGCCAAGTAGCTAGCGGGAGGGCCCGGGAGCAGTACTTC.

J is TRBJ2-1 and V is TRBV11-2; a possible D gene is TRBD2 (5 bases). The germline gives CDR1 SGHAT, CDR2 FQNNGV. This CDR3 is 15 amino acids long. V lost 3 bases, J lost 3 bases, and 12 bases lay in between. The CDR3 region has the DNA TGTGCCAGCAGCTTTGGACTCCTGCTCTACAATGAGCAGTTCTTC. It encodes CASSFGLLLYNEQFF.

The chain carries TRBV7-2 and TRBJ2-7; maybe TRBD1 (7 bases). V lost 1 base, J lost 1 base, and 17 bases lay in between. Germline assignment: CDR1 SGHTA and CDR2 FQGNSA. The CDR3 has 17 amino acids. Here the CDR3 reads CASSLVGGAGGSYEQYF. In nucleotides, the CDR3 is TGTGCCAGCAGCTTAGTTGGAGGGGCAGGGGGTTCCTACGAGCAGTACTTC.

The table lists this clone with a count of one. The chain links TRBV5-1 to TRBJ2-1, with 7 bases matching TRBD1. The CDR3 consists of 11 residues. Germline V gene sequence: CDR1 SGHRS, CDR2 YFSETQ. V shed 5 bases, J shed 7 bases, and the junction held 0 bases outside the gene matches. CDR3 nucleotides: TGCGCCAGCAGACAGGGGAATGAGCAGTTCTTC. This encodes CASRQGNEQFF. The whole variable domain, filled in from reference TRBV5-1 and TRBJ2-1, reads KAGVTQTPRYLIKTRGQQVTLSCSPISGHRSVSWYQQTPGQGLQFLFEYFSETQRNKGNFPGRFSGRQFSNSRSEMNVSTLELGDSALYLCASRQGNEQFFGPGTRLTVL.

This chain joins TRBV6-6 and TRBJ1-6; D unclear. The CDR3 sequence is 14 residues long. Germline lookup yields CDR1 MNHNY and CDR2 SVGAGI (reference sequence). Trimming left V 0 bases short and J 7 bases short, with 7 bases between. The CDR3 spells CASSYSNQNSPLHF. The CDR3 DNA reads TGTGCCAGCAGTTACTCGAATCAGAATTCACCCCTCCACTTT.

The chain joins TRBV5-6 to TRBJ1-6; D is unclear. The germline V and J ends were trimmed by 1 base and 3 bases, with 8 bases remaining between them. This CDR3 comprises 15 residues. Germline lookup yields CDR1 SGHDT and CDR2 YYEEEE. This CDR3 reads CASSLQASYNSPLHF. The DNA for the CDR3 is TGTGCCAGCAGCTTGCAGGCCAGCTATAATTCACCCCTCCACTTT.

CDR3 nucleotides: TGTGCCAGCAGCCGAGCCGTAGGGCGGGCCTTGGAGGAGCAGTACTTC. This codes for CASSRAVGRALEEQYF. The chain carries TRBV7-2 and TRBJ2-7; TRBD2 is a possible D gene (5 bases). CDR1 and CDR2 (germline): SGHTA, FQGNSA. V lost 5 bases to trimming and J lost 7 bases, with 24 bases between them. The CDR3 extends over 16 amino acids.

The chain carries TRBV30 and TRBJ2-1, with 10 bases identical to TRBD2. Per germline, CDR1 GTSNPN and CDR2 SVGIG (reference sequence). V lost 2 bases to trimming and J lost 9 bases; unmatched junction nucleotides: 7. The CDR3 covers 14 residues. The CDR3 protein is CAWSSAGGLGEQFF. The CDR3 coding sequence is TGTGCCTGGAGTTCAGCGGGGGGGCTTGGTGAGCAGTTCTTC.

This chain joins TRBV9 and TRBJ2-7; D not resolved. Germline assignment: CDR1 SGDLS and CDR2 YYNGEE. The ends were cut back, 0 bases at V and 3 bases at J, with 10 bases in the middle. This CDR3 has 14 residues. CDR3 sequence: CASSVEAVNYEQYF. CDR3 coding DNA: TGTGCCAGCAGCGTAGAGGCGGTAAACTACGAGCAGTACTTC.

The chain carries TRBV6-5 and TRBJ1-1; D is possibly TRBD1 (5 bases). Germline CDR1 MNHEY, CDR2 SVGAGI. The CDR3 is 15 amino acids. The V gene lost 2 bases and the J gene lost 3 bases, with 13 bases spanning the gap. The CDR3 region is CASSYAGWGDTEAFF. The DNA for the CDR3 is TGTGCCAGCAGTTACGCTGGTTGGGGGGACACTGAAGCTTTCTTT.

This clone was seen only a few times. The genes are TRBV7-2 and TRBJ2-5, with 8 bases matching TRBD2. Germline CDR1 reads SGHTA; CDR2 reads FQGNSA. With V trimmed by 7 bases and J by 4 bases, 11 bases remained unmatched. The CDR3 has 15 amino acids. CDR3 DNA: TGTGCCAGCAACCCGGGGGGGACCGCTCTAGAGACCCAGTACTTC. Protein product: CASNPGGTALETQYF. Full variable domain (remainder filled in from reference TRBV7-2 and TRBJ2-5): GAGVSQSPSNKVTEKGKDVELRCDPISGHTALYWYRQSLGQGLEFLIYFQGNSAPDKSGLPSDRFSAERTGGSVSTLTIQRTQQEDSAVYLCASNPGGTALETQYFGPGTRLLVL.

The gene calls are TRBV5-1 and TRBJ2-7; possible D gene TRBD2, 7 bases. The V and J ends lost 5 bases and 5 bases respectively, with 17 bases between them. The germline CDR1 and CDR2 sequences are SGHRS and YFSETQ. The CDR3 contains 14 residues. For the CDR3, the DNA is TGCGCCAGCAGAACGGGGGGCGGAGAGGACGAGCAGTACTTC. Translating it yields CASRTGGGEDEQYF. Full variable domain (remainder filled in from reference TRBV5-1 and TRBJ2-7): KAGVTQTPRYLIKTRGQQVTLSCSPISGHRSVSWYQQTPGQGLQFLFEYFSETQRNKGNFPGRFSGRQFSNSRSEMNVSTLELGDSALYLCASRTGGGEDEQYFGPGTRLTVT.

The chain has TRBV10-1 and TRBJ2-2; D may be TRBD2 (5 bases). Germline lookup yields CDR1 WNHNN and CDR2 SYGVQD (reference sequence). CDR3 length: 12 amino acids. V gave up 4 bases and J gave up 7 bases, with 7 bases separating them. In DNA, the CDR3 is TGCGCCAGCAGTGTCGGGGTCGGGGAGCTGTTTTTT. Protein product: CASSVGVGELFF.

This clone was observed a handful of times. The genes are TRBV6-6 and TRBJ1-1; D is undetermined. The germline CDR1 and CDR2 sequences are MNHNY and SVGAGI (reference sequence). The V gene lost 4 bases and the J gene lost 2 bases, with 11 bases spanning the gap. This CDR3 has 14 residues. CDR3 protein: CASSLYSINTEAFF. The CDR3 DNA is TGTGCCAGCAGTTTATACAGCATTAACACTGAAGCTTTCTTT.

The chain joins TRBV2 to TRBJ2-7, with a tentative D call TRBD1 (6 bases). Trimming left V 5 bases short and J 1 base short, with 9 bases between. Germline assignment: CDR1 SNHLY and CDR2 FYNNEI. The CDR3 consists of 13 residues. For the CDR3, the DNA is TGTGCCAGCAGTCCAGACAGGTCCTACGAGCAGTACTTC. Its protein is CASSPDRSYEQYF.

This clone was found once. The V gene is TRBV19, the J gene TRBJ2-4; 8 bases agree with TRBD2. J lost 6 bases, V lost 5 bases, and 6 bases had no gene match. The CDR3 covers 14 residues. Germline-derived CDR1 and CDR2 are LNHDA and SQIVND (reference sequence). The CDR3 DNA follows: TGTGCCAGTAGTTGGCCTAGCGGGTTAAACATTCAGTACTTC. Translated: CASSWPSGLNIQYF.

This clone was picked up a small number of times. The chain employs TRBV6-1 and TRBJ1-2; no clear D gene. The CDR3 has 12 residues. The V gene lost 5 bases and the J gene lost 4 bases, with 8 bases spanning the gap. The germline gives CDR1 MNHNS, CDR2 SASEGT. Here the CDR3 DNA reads TGTGCCAGCAGTCCGAACGGCTATGGCTACACCTTC. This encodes CASSPNGYGYTF.

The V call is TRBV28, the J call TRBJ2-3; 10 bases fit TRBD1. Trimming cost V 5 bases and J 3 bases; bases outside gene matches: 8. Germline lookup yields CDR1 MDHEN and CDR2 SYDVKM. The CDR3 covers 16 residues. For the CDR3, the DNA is TGTGCCAGCAGTAGCAGTGGGGACAGGGGAACAGATACGCAGTATTTT. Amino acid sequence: CASSSSGDRGTDTQYF.